The 25 T cell receptor beta chains below were found in one sample sequenced in a study of STAT5B mutations in CD4+ large granular lymphocyte leukemia. Measured with immunoSEQ multiplex PCR; TCRdb has only the in-frame clones, and not every one. The sample has about 48,000 clones; roughly 72% are singletons. The specimen sequenced was CD4+ T cells from blood buffy coats. These receptors came from a human donor in good health.

Of note for this clone: This CDR3 is also generated by other DNA sequences in the sample. The V gene is TRBV27, the J gene TRBJ1-3, with 7 nucleotides matching TRBD1. The germline gives CDR1 MNHEY, CDR2 SMNVEV (reference sequence). J gave up 2 bases and V 2 bases, and 0 bases lay outside the gene matches. The CDR3 runs to 14 residues. The CDR3 loop is CASSLTGAGNTIYF. CDR3 bases: TGTGCCAGCAGTTTAACAGGGGCTGGAAACACCATATATTTT.

The gene calls are TRBV27 and TRBJ2-7; D may be TRBD1 (6 bases). Trimming left V 7 bases short and J 4 bases short, with 14 bases between. Germline CDR1 reads MNHEY; CDR2 reads SMNVEV (reference sequence). CDR3 length: 13 residues. The CDR3 DNA reads TGTGCCAGCATGGGGGCAGGGTATTACGAGCAGTACTTC. It encodes CASMGAGYYEQYF.

The chain is built from TRBV13 and TRBJ1-2; D may be TRBD1 (5 bases). The CDR3 consists of 14 residues. Germline CDR1 reads PRHDT; CDR2 reads FYEKMQ (reference sequence). The V and J ends lost 10 bases and 4 bases respectively, with 19 bases between them. Written as DNA, the CDR3 is TGTGCCACCGCCCCCCAGGGACTTCTCTATGGCTACACCTTC. Translation gives CATAPQGLLYGYTF.

This chain links TRBV2 with TRBJ1-5; D is uncertain. Per germline, CDR1 SNHLY and CDR2 FYNNEI. The CDR3 totals 14 residues. Trimming pared 8 bases from V and 1 base from J, leaving 12 bases between. The chain's CDR3 is CASAPKDSNQPQHF. The DNA of the CDR3 is TGTGCCAGCGCACCCAAGGACAGCAATCAGCCCCAGCATTTT.

The chain is built from TRBV16 and TRBJ2-1, with TRBD2 identical over 9 bases. The CDR3 has 17 residues. The V gene end was trimmed by 0 bases and the J gene end by 9 bases; junction bases not matched to a gene: 12. Germline lookup yields CDR1 KGHSY and CDR2 FQNENV. The CDR3 DNA reads TGTGCCAGCAGCCAATCTGCTAGCGGGGTGACATCAGCTGAGCAGTTCTTC. Amino acids: CASSQSASGVTSAEQFF.

The chain has TRBV6-5 and TRBJ2-1; D may be TRBD1 or TRBD2 (5 bases each). From germline, CDR1 is MNHEY and CDR2 SVGAGI. The V end lost 4 bases, the J end lost 9 bases, and 10 bases lay between the germline ends. The CDR3 consists of 12 residues. The CDR3 DNA sequence: TGTGCCAGCAGTTCCCCGGGGCTTGAGCAGTTCTTC. Translating it yields CASSSPGLEQFF.

This chain links TRBV29-1 with TRBJ1-2; maybe TRBD1 (6 bases). The CDR3 has 11 amino acids. Looked up from germline, CDR1 is SQVTM and CDR2 is ANQGSEA. Between the trimmed V and J ends, which lost 3 bases and 8 bases, there was a span of 10 bases. The CDR3 sequence: CSVERGDGYTF. The CDR3 nucleotides read TGCAGCGTTGAGAGGGGGGACGGCTACACCTTC.

The chain uses TRBV7-9 and TRBJ2-2; tentatively, D is TRBD2 (5 bases). The V and J ends lost 2 bases and 2 bases respectively, with 6 bases between them. This CDR3 has 14 residues. In germline, CDR1 is SEHNR, CDR2 FQNEAQ (reference sequence). This chain's CDR3 is CASSLRGNTGELFF. CDR3 nucleotide sequence: TGTGCCAGCAGCTTACGGGGTAACACCGGGGAGCTGTTTTTT.

This rearrangement joins TRBV2 to TRBJ1-5; maybe TRBD1 (5 bases). CDR1 SNHLY and CDR2 FYNNEI come from the germline V gene. V lost 7 bases and J lost 7, with 11 bases in between. CDR3 length equals 12 residues. Here the CDR3 reads CASKAREQPQHF. The CDR3 coding sequence is TGTGCCAGCAAGGCCAGGGAACAGCCCCAGCATTTT.

Remarks on this clone: One junction end disagrees with the germline gene, perhaps due to a read error. This chain connects TRBV7-7 to TRBJ2-7, with D maybe TRBD1 (6 bases). Germline CDR1 reads SSHAT; CDR2 reads FNYEAQ (reference sequence). The CDR3 covers 13 residues. CDR3 sequence reads: CASSPDSGYEQYF. CDR3 coding DNA: TGTGCTAGCAGCCCGGACAGCGGCTACGAGCAGTACTTC.

Here the CDR3 reads CASSVQGPTDTQYF. The CDR3 DNA follows: TGTGCCAGCAGTGTACAGGGCCCCACAGATACGCAGTATTTT. V gene TRBV2 combines with J gene TRBJ2-3, with a tentative D call TRBD1 (6 bases). The CDR3 covers 14 residues. Germline CDR1 and CDR2: SNHLY and FYNNEI. V lost 4 bases and J 2 bases, leaving 10 bases between the germline ends.

The chain links TRBV5-1 to TRBJ2-6, with 12 bases aligning to TRBD1. The CDR3 has 18 amino acids. V dropped 4 bases and J dropped 0; count of bases not matched to a gene: 5. CDR1 is SGHRS, CDR2 YFSETQ, per germline. This CDR3 reads CASSAGQGALSGANVLTF. In nucleotides, the CDR3 is TGCGCCAGCAGCGCGGGACAGGGGGCTCTCTCTGGGGCCAACGTCCTGACTTTC.

The chain employs TRBV19 and TRBJ2-3; tentatively, D is TRBD1 (6 bases). The CDR3 length is 14 residues. From germline, CDR1 is LNHDA and CDR2 SQIVND (reference sequence). The ends were cut back, 6 bases at V and 0 bases at J, with 10 bases in the middle. The DNA of the CDR3 is TGTGCCAGTAGCTGGGGGCCCAGCACAGATACGCAGTATTTT. This sequence encodes CASSWGPSTDTQYF.

This rearrangement joins TRBV6-1 to TRBJ1-6; maybe TRBD1 (6 bases). Germline V lookup: CDR1 MNHNS, CDR2 SASEGT. Trimming pared 3 bases from V and 9 bases from J, leaving 9 bases between. This CDR3 has 13 amino acids. The CDR3 DNA reads TGTGCCAGCAGTGACACAGGGATTTCACCCCTCCACTTT. This codes for CASSDTGISPLHF.

This clone was seen only a few times. The V and J genes are TRBV30 and TRBJ1-1; 8 bases are a match to TRBD1. The CDR3 runs to 15 residues. The germline V gene encodes CDR1 GTSNPN and CDR2 SVGIG (reference sequence). J was trimmed by 6 bases and V by 0 bases; bases with no gene match: 9. CDR3 coding DNA: TGTGCCTGGAGTGTAATTCAGGGGGCGAGCCCTGAAGCTTTCTTT. Its translation is CAWSVIQGASPEAFF.

V gene TRBV2 combines with J gene TRBJ2-1; TRBD2 matches at 8 bases. CDR3 size: 14 residues. After removal of 11 bases from V and 4 bases from J, the junction contained 10 bases not matched to a gene. Germline V gives CDR1 SNHLY, CDR2 FYNNEI. The CDR3 nucleotides are TGTGCCCAGGCGGGGGGAAGACAGTACAATGAGCAGTTCTTC. It is translated as CAQAGGRQYNEQFF.

V usage is TRBV28 and J usage is TRBJ1-2, with D unclear. The CDR3 is 13 residues long. V lost 7 bases and J 10 bases, leaving 19 bases between the germline ends. Germline V lookup: CDR1 MDHEN, CDR2 SYDVKM. Here the CDR3 reads CASTPNPYKNYTF. As DNA, the CDR3 is TGTGCCAGCACTCCTAACCCATACAAGAACTACACCTTC.

This clone came up a few times. This chain connects TRBV30 to TRBJ2-1; TRBD1 agrees at 8 bases. This CDR3 region has 14 residues. Germline values: CDR1 GTSNPN, CDR2 SVGIG (reference sequence). V shed 5 bases and J 6 bases; nucleotides not matched to a gene: 9. The CDR3 here is CAWSADRVFNEQFF. CDR3 nucleotide sequence: TGTGCCTGGTCCGCGGACAGGGTTTTCAATGAGCAGTTCTTC. Based on the CDR3 plus reference TRBV30 and TRBJ2-1, the full variable domain is SQTIHQWPATLVQPVGSPLSLECTVEGTSNPNLYWYRQAAGRGLQLLFYSVGIGQISSEVPQNLSASRPQDRQFILSSKKLLLSDSGFYLCAWSADRVFNEQFFGPGTRLTVL.

This rearrangement joins TRBV5-6 to TRBJ2-5, with D unclear. Trimming cost V 7 bases and J 1 base, with 17 bases left between them. Germline values: CDR1 SGHDT, CDR2 YYEEEE. There are 15 residues in the CDR3. CDR3 in DNA: TGTGCCAGCTTAAGCAGTGGGTCGGCCCAAGAGACCCAGTACTTC. Translated, it gives CASLSSGSAQETQYF.

The chain carries TRBV19 and TRBJ2-1, with 10 nucleotides matching TRBD2. The CDR3 contains 19 residues. Germline trimming cut 7 bases from V and 5 bases from J; bases unmatched to any gene: 20. Germline V gives CDR1 LNHDA, CDR2 SQIVND (reference sequence). The CDR3 region has the DNA TGTGCCAGTACCGGAGTGGGACTAGCGACCCTGGACTTCCACAATGAGCAGTTCTTC. This translates into CASTGVGLATLDFHNEQFF.

The chain's CDR3 is CASSQPVGRMNEKLFF. The CDR3 DNA sequence: TGTGCCAGCAGCCAGCCGGTGGGGAGAATGAACGAAAAACTGTTTTTT. This chain joins TRBV7-9 and TRBJ1-4; D is undetermined. Germline V gene data show CDR1 as SEHNR and CDR2 as FQNEAQ (reference sequence). V lost 5 bases and J lost 8, with 21 bases in between. The CDR3 runs 16 residues.

This chain joins TRBV14 and TRBJ2-5; 8 bases agree with TRBD2. The J segment lost 1 base and the V segment lost 0 bases, leaving 7 bases of the junction unmatched. CDR1 is SGHDN and CDR2 is FVKESK in the germline V gene. This CDR3 has 17 residues. The CDR3 spells CASSQDAGGGPQETQYF. The CDR3, as DNA: TGTGCCAGCAGCCAAGATGCCGGGGGGGGTCCCCAAGAGACCCAGTACTTC.

The rearrangement links TRBV7-2 to TRBJ2-2; TRBD2 aligns across 11 bases. The CDR3 has 15 amino acids. Trimming at V came to 5 bases and at J to 7 bases, leaving 6 bases not matched to a gene. Germline CDR1 reads SGHTA; CDR2 reads FQGNSA. CDR3 in DNA: TGTGCCAGCAGCACCCTAGCGGGGGGTGGCGGGGAGCTGTTTTTT. Protein product: CASSTLAGGGGELFF. The complete variable domain, with remaining parts taken from reference TRBV7-2 and TRBJ2-2, reads GAGVSQSPSNKVTEKGKDVELRCDPISGHTALYWYRQSLGQGLEFLIYFQGNSAPDKSGLPSDRFSAERTGGSVSTLTIQRTQQEDSAVYLCASSTLAGGGGELFFGEGSRLTVL.

In its sample, this clone was seen once. The chain combines TRBV19 with TRBJ2-1; 8 nucleotides agree with TRBD1. The J segment lost 8 bases and the V segment lost 3 bases, leaving 3 bases of the junction unmatched. The CDR3 length is 13 residues. CDR1 is LNHDA and CDR2 is SQIVND in the germline V gene (reference sequence). This CDR3 reads CASSISDRDEQFF. In nucleotides, the CDR3 is TGTGCCAGTAGTATCTCGGACAGGGATGAGCAGTTCTTC. Looking up the rest from reference TRBV19 and TRBJ2-1 gives the full variable domain: DGGITQSPKYLFRKEGQNVTLSCEQNLNHDAMYWYRQDPGQGLRLIYYSQIVNDFQKGDIAEGYSVSREKKESFPLTVTSAQKNPTAFYLCASSISDRDEQFFGPGTRLTVL.

This clone has only a few counts. CDR3 residues: CASSLSTGGDNSPLHF. CDR3 in DNA: TGCGCCAGCAGCTTGAGCACAGGGGGCGATAATTCACCCCTCCACTTT. The chain uses TRBV5-1 and TRBJ1-6; 9 nucleotides match TRBD1. Trimming removed 1 base from V and 5 bases from J; junction bases left unmatched: 4. The CDR3 totals 16 residues. Germline CDR1 is SGHRS and CDR2 is YFSETQ.